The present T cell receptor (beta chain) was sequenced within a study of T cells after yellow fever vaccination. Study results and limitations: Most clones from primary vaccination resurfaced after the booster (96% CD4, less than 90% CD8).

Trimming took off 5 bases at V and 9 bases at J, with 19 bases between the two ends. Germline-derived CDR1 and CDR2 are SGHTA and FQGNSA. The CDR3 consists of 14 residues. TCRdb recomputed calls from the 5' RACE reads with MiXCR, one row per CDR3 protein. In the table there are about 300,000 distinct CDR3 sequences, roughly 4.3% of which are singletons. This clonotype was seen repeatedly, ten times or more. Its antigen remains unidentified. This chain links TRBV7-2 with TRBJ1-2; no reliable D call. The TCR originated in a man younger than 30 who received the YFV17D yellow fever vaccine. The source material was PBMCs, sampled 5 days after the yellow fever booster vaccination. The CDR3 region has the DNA TGTGCCAGCAGCCGAAGAGAACTGTCGTTTCGCTACACCTTC. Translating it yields CASSRRELSFRYTF.